This T cell receptor beta chain was found in a study of technical replicates of blood from four donors. Sequencing used immunoSEQ multiplex PCR; TCRdb keeps in-frame clones, though not all of them. Of 72,000 or so clones listed, around 92% are singletons. Germline CDR1 MNHEY, CDR2 SMNVEV (reference sequence). Trimming removed 5 bases from V and 4 bases from J; junction bases left unmatched: 7. The CDR3 is 15 amino acids. Sequencing was carried out using T cells isolated from PBMCs. The TCR sequence derives from a human donor in good health. The V gene is TRBV27, the J gene TRBJ2-7; 11 bases agree with TRBD2. This chain's CDR3 is CASSPTGTSGYEQYF. CDR3 in DNA: TGTGCCAGCAGTCCCACCGGGACTAGCGGTTACGAGCAGTACTTC.